Listed below are T cell receptor beta chains from one sample, sequenced in a study of blood T cell repertoires in COVID-19. TCRdb keeps only in-frame clones here, not all; method: immunoSEQ multiplex PCR. The sample carries roughly 180,000 clones, 82% recorded once. Sequencing input: PBMCs or T cells enriched from blood (not recorded which). These receptors all stem from a man aged 55 to 69 who had recovered from COVID-19. The CDR3 runs from the conserved cysteine through the conserved F or W. A D gene is named only where the DNA matches it firmly. Rows give clone size only sometimes, using once, few, many, or a class for an expanded clone.

j_call d_call v_call clone_size cdr3_aa cdr3_nt
TRBJ1-4 . TRBV14 . CASSQDIGNEKLFF TGTGCCAGCAGCCAAGATATCGGGAATGAAAAACTGTTTTTT
TRBJ2-1 . TRBV24-1 . CATSEGDYNEQFF TGTGCCACCAGTGAGGGCGACTACAATGAGCAGTTCTTC
TRBJ1-5 . TRBV2 . CASRVERAGQPQHF TGTGCCAGCAGGGTCGAGAGGGCTGGACAGCCCCAGCATTTT
TRBJ1-6 TRBD1 TRBV2 . CASRTGRESPLHF TGTGCCAGCAGGACAGGGCGAGAATCACCCCTCCACTTT
TRBJ2-7 TRBD1 TRBV7-9 . CASSFNDRGRHEQYF TGTGCCAGCAGTTTCAACGACAGGGGTAGGCACGAGCAGTACTTC
TRBJ1-3 . TRBV9 . CASSPPYSSGNTIYF TGTGCCAGCAGCCCCCCGTACAGCTCTGGAAACACCATATATTTT
TRBJ1-1 . TRBV24-1 once CATSRGRNTEAFF TGTGCCACCAGTCGAGGAAGAAACACTGAAGCTTTCTTT
TRBJ1-5 . TRBV29-1 . CSVVAGPNQPQHF TGCAGCGTTGTGGCAGGGCCCAATCAGCCCCAGCATTTT
TRBJ1-5 . TRBV7-9 . CASSSGNGGQPQHF TGTGCCAGCAGCTCCGGGAACGGAGGTCAGCCCCAGCATTTT
TRBJ2-2 TRBD2 TRBV28 . CASSSTSGGGGELFF TGTGCCAGCAGTTCCACTAGCGGGGGTGGAGGGGAGCTGTTTTTT